Below are 29 T cell receptor beta chains sequenced from a single sample in a study of monozygotic twins with cystic fibrosis. The table came from immunoSEQ multiplex PCR; TCRdb's copy has only in-frame clones and leaves some out. The sample holds more than 9,500 clones, 85% seen once. The sample consisted of blood. These receptors were obtained from a young man with cystic fibrosis.

The rearrangement links TRBV4-3 to TRBJ2-1; 9 positions match TRBD2. The CDR3 spans 16 residues. Per the germline V gene, CDR1 is LGHNA and CDR2 is YSLEER. Losses at the gene ends were 0 bases for V and 11 bases for J; bases not matched to a gene: 11. DNA for the CDR3: TGCGCCAGCAGCCAAGATTCCGGCGGGGGGGCCCTGAAGCAGTTCTTC. Translated, it gives CASSQDSGGGALKQFF.

V is TRBV29-1 and J is TRBJ2-5; no firm D call. Germline CDR1 SQVTM, CDR2 ANQGSEA. Trimming removed 2 bases from V and 5 bases from J, with 18 bases in between. CDR3 size: 15 residues. The CDR3 loop reads CSVEWWTLGGETQYF. Here the CDR3 DNA reads TGCAGCGTTGAATGGTGGACCCTGGGTGGGGAGACCCAGTACTTC.

CDR3 bases: TGCGCCAGCAGCCTAGGACAGGTAGCGAACGAGCAGTACTTC. Protein sequence: CASSLGQVANEQYF. The chain links TRBV5-1 to TRBJ2-7, with 7 bases fitting TRBD1. V trimming: 4 bases; J trimming: 5 bases; junction bases outside the gene matches: 9. The germline V gene encodes CDR1 SGHRS and CDR2 YFSETQ. The CDR3 length is 14 residues. Together with reference TRBV5-1 and TRBJ2-7, the CDR3 gives the full variable domain: KAGVTQTPRYLIKTRGQQVTLSCSPISGHRSVSWYQQTPGQGLQFLFEYFSETQRNKGNFPGRFSGRQFSNSRSEMNVSTLELGDSALYLCASSLGQVANEQYFGPGTRLTVT.

This clone occurred a few times. The V and J genes are TRBV5-4 and TRBJ1-1; 8 bases map to TRBD1. Trimming cost V 3 bases and J 1 base; bases outside gene matches: 2. This CDR3 is built from 14 residues. CDR1 and CDR2 (germline): SGHNT, YYREEE (reference sequence). The CDR3 sequence: CASSWDRRNTEAFF. CDR3 coding DNA: TGTGCCAGCAGCTGGGACAGGAGGAACACTGAAGCTTTCTTT.

CDR3 in DNA: TGTGCCAGCAGCTTGAGACTCAGGGATGAGCAGTTCTTC. Protein sequence: CASSLRLRDEQFF. V gene TRBV5-4 combines with J gene TRBJ2-1; possibly TRBD1 for D (5 bases). The V end was cut by 1 base, the J end by 8 bases, with 10 bases between. The CDR3 spans 13 residues. Germline V gene lookup returns CDR1 SGHNT and CDR2 YYREEE (reference sequence). Full variable domain (rest looked up from reference TRBV5-4 and TRBJ2-1): ETGVTQSPTHLIKTRGQQVTLRCSSQSGHNTVSWYQQALGQGPQFIFQYYREEENGRGNFPPRFSGLQFPNYSSELNVNALELDDSALYLCASSLRLRDEQFFGPGTRLTVL.

The rearrangement links TRBV4-1 to TRBJ2-5, with 7 bases lining up with TRBD1. Germline loops: CDR1 MGHRA, CDR2 YSYEKL. CDR3 length equals 15 residues. The junction had 5 bases not matched to a gene; V was cut back by 1 base and J by 3 bases. The CDR3 region has the DNA TGCGCCAGCAGCCAAGGGACAGGTTGGGAAGAGACCCAGTACTTC. Translation: CASSQGTGWEETQYF.

V is TRBV5-4 and J is TRBJ2-5; 7 bases align to TRBD1. The J call may be mistaken, given a closer DNA end match to TRBJ2-7. This CDR3 comprises 15 residues. Germline V gene lookup returns CDR1 SGHNT and CDR2 YYREEE (reference sequence). CDR3 nucleotides: TGTGCCAGCAGCTTGGAAAGGGGGCTTTCCTACGAGCAGTACTTC. This sequence encodes CASSLERGLSYEQYF.

The chain is built from TRBV5-1 and TRBJ2-7, with a possible D match to TRBD1 (5 bases). V was cut by 0 bases and J by 4 bases, with 8 bases left in between. Germline-derived CDR1 and CDR2 are SGHRS and YFSETQ. The length of the CDR3 is 13 residues. The chain's CDR3 is CASSLADRYEQYF. The CDR3 bases are TGCGCCAGCAGCTTGGCTGACAGATACGAGCAGTACTTC.

This clone was observed once. The CDR3 coding sequence is TGTGCCAGCAGCTTAGCCCCCGGGACCGGGGACACCGGGGAGCTGTTTTTT. Encoded protein: CASSLAPGTGDTGELFF. The chain links TRBV13 to TRBJ2-2; D might be TRBD1 or TRBD2, each matching 5 bases. The CDR3 runs 17 residues. The V end was cut by 1 base, the J end by 3 bases, with 15 bases between. Germline V gives CDR1 PRHDT, CDR2 FYEKMQ (reference sequence).

The rearrangement joins TRBV27 to TRBJ2-5, with no clear D. V was clipped by 3 bases and J by 5 bases, with 10 bases between them. CDR1 MNHEY and CDR2 SMNVEV come from the germline V gene (reference sequence). There are 13 residues in the CDR3. The CDR3 DNA reads TGTGCCAGCAGTTTCTTGGCTGGGGAGACCCAGTACTTC. Translation gives CASSFLAGETQYF.

V usage is TRBV18 and J usage is TRBJ2-7; no definite D call. V was cut by 3 bases and J by 5 bases, with 17 bases left in between. CDR1 KGHSH and CDR2 LQKENI come from the germline V gene. This CDR3 has 15 amino acids. This chain's CDR3 is CASSPERAPQNEQYF. The CDR3 DNA is TGTGCCAGCTCACCGGAGCGAGCGCCACAGAACGAGCAGTACTTC.

The chain is built from TRBV7-9 and TRBJ2-1; 7 nucleotides agree with TRBD2. This CDR3 region has 15 residues. The germline gives CDR1 SEHNR, CDR2 FQNEAQ (reference sequence). Trimming removed 3 bases from V and 8 bases from J; junction bases left unmatched: 10. The CDR3, as DNA: TGTGCCAGCAGCTTTGCCGGCGGGAGTTTGCATGAGCAGTTCTTC. This codes for CASSFAGGSLHEQFF.

CDR3 coding DNA: TGTGCCAGCAGCTTGGGGGGGGGTCGGAATCAGCCCCAGCATTTT. Translating it yields CASSLGGGRNQPQHF. The V gene is TRBV6-5, the J gene TRBJ1-5; D possibly corresponds to TRBD1 (5 bases). Germline CDR1 and CDR2: MNHEY and SVGAGI. This CDR3 has 15 residues. V gave up 6 bases and J gave up 4 bases, with 16 bases separating them.

This clone came up a few times. The chain combines TRBV7-9 with TRBJ2-2; weak D call: TRBD1 (5 bases). The CDR3 is made up of 15 amino acids. Germline CDR1 and CDR2: SEHNR and FQNEAQ (reference sequence). V dropped 5 bases and J dropped 1 base, with 11 bases sitting between them. The CDR3: CASSADILNTGELFF. CDR3 nucleotides: TGTGCCAGCAGCGCGGACATTTTGAACACCGGGGAGCTGTTTTTT.

This clone occurred once. The chain's CDR3 is CAWSGGHPGRGAFF. The CDR3 nucleotides read TGTGCCTGGTCGGGCGGACATCCTGGACGGGGAGCTTTCTTT. The rearrangement joins TRBV30 to TRBJ1-1, with a possible D match to TRBD1 (5 bases). Germline V gene data show CDR1 as GTSNPN and CDR2 as SVGIG (reference sequence). The V end was cut by 5 bases, the J end by 10 bases, with 23 bases between. This CDR3 has 14 residues.

This chain links TRBV25-1 with TRBJ1-2; 9 bases map to TRBD1. Germline assignment: CDR1 MGHDK and CDR2 SYGVNS. The J segment lost 6 bases and the V segment lost 4 bases, leaving 12 bases of the junction unmatched. The CDR3 contains 16 residues. The CDR3: CASSAALAGQGDGYTF. Written as DNA, the CDR3 is TGTGCCAGCAGTGCCGCACTTGCGGGACAGGGCGATGGCTACACCTTC.

The CDR3 DNA is TGCGCCAGCAGTCAATCGGGTCAAGAACCTCTAACAAGATTCACCTACGAGCAGTACTTC. Its protein product is CASSQSGQEPLTRFTYEQYF. The chain joins TRBV23-1 to TRBJ2-7, with D unclear. TRBV23-1 is noted as an ORF with a role that remains uncertain. The V end lost 0 bases, the J end lost 2 bases, and 26 bases lay between the germline ends. The CDR3 extends over 20 amino acids.

The chain has TRBV9 and TRBJ2-2; TRBD2 aligns across 7 bases. Germline V lookup: CDR1 SGDLS, CDR2 YYNGEE. V trimming: 3 bases; J trimming: 8 bases; junction bases outside the gene matches: 7. The CDR3 length is 14 residues. Here the CDR3 DNA reads TGTGCCAGCAGCGCCGGGGGACTAACTGGGGAGCTGTTTTTT. This translates into CASSAGGLTGELFF.

The chain combines TRBV30 with TRBJ1-2; 7 bases match TRBD1. Germline trimming cut 1 base from V and 8 bases from J; bases unmatched to any gene: 10. This CDR3 has 14 amino acids. Germline CDR1 and CDR2: GTSNPN and SVGIG (reference sequence). The CDR3 DNA reads as TGTGCCTGGAGTGCTGACAGGGCCCTGGGGGGCTACACCTTC. Its translation is CAWSADRALGGYTF.

V and J are TRBV27 and TRBJ2-3, with D perhaps TRBD2 (7 bases). V was cut by 11 bases and J by 0 bases, with 12 bases left in between. Germline assignment: CDR1 MNHEY and CDR2 SMNVEV (reference sequence). The CDR3 contains 13 residues. Here the CDR3 reads CAARGASTDTQYF. CDR3 coding DNA: TGTGCCGCCCGGGGGGCTAGCACAGATACGCAGTATTTT.

The V and J genes are TRBV28 and TRBJ1-1; TRBD1 might be the D (5 bases). The CDR3 totals 15 residues. Germline CDR1 and CDR2: MDHEN and SYDVKM. The V end lost 5 bases, the J end lost 1 base, and 14 bases lay between the germline ends. The chain's CDR3 is CASSGGSTGNTEAFF. In DNA, the CDR3 is TGTGCCAGCAGTGGGGGGAGTACAGGGAACACTGAAGCTTTCTTT.

This clone was recorded only once. The chain combines TRBV9 with TRBJ1-3; D remains unclear. CDR3 length: 14 amino acids. Germline loops: CDR1 SGDLS, CDR2 YYNGEE. Deletions cut 0 bases from V and 8 bases from J, with 12 bases between. For the CDR3, the DNA is TGTGCCAGCAGCGTAGTTGGAATTGGGGACACCATATATTTT. Translating gives CASSVVGIGDTIYF.

The gene calls are TRBV18 and TRBJ2-2; no firm D call. Trimming took off 3 bases at V and 1 base at J, with 6 bases between the two ends. CDR3 length: 14 residues. The V gene's germline CDR1 is KGHSH and CDR2 LQKENI. The CDR3: CASSPYGNTGELFF. The CDR3 bases are TGTGCCAGCTCACCTTACGGGAACACCGGGGAGCTGTTTTTT.

The table lists this clone with a few counts. The gene calls are TRBV5-6 and TRBJ2-2; D is perhaps TRBD2 (5 bases). The V gene lost 4 bases and the J gene lost 3 bases, with 19 bases spanning the gap. The CDR3 length is 17 residues. Germline-derived CDR1 and CDR2 are SGHDT and YYEEEE. This chain's CDR3 is CASSPPEEALDTGELFF. DNA of the CDR3: TGTGCCAGCAGCCCGCCAGAGGAGGCGTTAGACACCGGGGAGCTGTTTTTT.

This clone was picked up one time. The V and J genes are TRBV7-9 and TRBJ2-3, with 8 bases fitting TRBD2. J gave up 5 bases and V 11 bases, and 15 bases lay outside the gene matches. The CDR3 sequence is 15 residues long. The germline CDR1 and CDR2 sequences are SEHNR and FQNEAQ (reference sequence). The CDR3 sequence: CAELTPGGLVDTQYF. The CDR3 DNA follows: TGTGCCGAACTCACCCCGGGGGGGCTTGTAGATACGCAGTATTTT.

The gene calls are TRBV5-8 and TRBJ2-3, with D perhaps given as TRBD1 or TRBD2 (5 bases each). The V end lost 4 bases, the J end lost 1 base, and 19 bases lay between the germline ends. This CDR3 comprises 17 residues. CDR1 is SGHTS and CDR2 is YDEGEE in the germline V gene. CDR3 protein: CASSPGAGPTGTDTQYF. CDR3 coding DNA: TGTGCCAGCAGCCCCGGGGCTGGCCCGACAGGCACAGATACGCAGTATTTT. Variable domain in full (rest from reference TRBV5-8 and TRBJ2-3): EAGVTQSPTHLIKTRGQQATLRCSPISGHTSVYWYQQALGLGLQFLLWYDEGEERNRGNFPPRFSGRQFPNYSSELNVNALELEDSALYLCASSPGAGPTGTDTQYFGPGTRLTVL.

The chain links TRBV19 to TRBJ2-2, with D tentatively TRBD1 (5 bases). The CDR3 loop spans 14 amino acids. V dropped 6 bases and J dropped 2 bases, with 10 bases sitting between them. CDR1 LNHDA and CDR2 SQIVND come from the germline V gene (reference sequence). CDR3 DNA sequence: TGTGCCAGTAGCCAGGGAATAAACACCGGGGAGCTGTTTTTT. Its translation: CASSQGINTGELFF.

This sequence joins TRBV10-2 and TRBJ1-5; D ambiguous. CDR3 length: 14 residues. The germline V gene encodes CDR1 WSHSY and CDR2 SAAADI. Between the trimmed V and J ends, which lost 2 bases and 3 bases, there was a span of 8 bases. CDR3 nucleotides: TGCGCCAGCAGTGAGGTCTTTAACAATCAGCCCCAGCATTTT. The encoded protein is CASSEVFNNQPQHF.

In this sample, this clone turned up a few times. The gene calls are TRBV7-2 and TRBJ1-2; no definite D call. Germline V gives CDR1 SGHTA, CDR2 FQGNSA. Trimming stripped 5 bases from V and 7 bases from J, with 20 bases between. The CDR3 has 15 amino acids. Written as DNA, the CDR3 is TGTGCCAGCAGCCAAACCGGGTCGAGCAGGCTTGGCTACACCTTC. Translating gives CASSQTGSSRLGYTF.